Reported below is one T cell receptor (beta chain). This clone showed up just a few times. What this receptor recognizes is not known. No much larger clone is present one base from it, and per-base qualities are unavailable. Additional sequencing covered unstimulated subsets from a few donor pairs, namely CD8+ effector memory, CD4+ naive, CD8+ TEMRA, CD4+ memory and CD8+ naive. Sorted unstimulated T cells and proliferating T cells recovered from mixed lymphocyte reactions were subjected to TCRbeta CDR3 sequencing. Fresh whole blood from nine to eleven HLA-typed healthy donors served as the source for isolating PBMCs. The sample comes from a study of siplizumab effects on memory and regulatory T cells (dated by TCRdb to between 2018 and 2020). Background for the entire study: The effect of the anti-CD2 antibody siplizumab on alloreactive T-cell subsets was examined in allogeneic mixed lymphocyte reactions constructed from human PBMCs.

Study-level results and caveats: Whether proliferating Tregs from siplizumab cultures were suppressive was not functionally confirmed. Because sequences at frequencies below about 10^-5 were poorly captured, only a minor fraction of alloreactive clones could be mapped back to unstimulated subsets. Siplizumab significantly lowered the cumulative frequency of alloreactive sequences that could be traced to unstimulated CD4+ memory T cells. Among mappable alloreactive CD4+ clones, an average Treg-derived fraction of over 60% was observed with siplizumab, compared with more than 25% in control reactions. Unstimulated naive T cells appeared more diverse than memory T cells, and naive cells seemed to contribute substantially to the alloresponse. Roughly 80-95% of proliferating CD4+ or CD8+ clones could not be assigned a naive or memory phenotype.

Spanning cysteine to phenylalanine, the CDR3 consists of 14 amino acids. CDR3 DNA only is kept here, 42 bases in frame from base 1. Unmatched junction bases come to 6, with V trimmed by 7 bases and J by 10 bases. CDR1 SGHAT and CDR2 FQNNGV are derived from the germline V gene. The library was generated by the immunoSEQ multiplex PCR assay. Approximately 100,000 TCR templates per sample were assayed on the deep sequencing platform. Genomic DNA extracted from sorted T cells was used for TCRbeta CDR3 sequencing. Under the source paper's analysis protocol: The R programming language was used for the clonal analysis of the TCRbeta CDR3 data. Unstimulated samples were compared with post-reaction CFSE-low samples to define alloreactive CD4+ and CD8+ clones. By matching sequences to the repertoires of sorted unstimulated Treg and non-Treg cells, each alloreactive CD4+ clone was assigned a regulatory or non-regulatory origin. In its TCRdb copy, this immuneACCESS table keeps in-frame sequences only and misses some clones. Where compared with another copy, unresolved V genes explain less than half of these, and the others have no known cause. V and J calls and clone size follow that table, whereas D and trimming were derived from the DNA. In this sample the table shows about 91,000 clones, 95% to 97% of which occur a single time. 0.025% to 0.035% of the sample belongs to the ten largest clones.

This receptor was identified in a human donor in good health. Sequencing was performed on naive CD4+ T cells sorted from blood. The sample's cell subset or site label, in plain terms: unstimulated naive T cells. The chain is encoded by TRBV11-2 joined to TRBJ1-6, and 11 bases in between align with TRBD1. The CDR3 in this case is CASTEDRGRSPLHF. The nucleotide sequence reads TGTGCCAGCACCGAGGACAGGGGGCGGTCACCCCTCCACTTT.